The 4 T cell receptor beta chains below come from one sample, sequenced in a study of T cells in Graves' hyperthyroidism and ophthalmopathy. Amplified regions were TCR beta CDR3 sequences from RNA transcripts. HTBI primers drove first-round RT-PCR of the TCR CDR3. A single record per CDR3 protein comes from TCRdb applying MiXCR to the multiplex PCR reads. The repertoire holds 640,000 or so distinct CDR3 sequences, with about 15% as singletons. Sequenced material: blood. These receptors were collected from a woman aged 40 to 50 with Graves' ophthalmopathy.

The chain has TRBV6-2 or TRBV6-3 and TRBJ1-6, with 9 nucleotides matching TRBD1. From germline, CDR1 is MNHEY and CDR2 SVGEGT. The CDR3 sequence is 15 residues long. Trimming cost V 2 bases and J 8 bases; bases outside gene matches: 4. The CDR3 spells CASSYVDRGDSPLHF. CDR3 bases: TGTGCCAGCAGTTACGTTGACAGGGGGGATTCACCCCTCCACTTT.

This clonotype was seen a few times. The chain carries TRBV7-2 and TRBJ2-7, with TRBD1 matching over 7 bases. The CDR3 totals 15 residues. The germline V gene has CDR1 SGHTA and CDR2 FQGNSA. V lost 4 bases, J lost 4 bases, and 10 bases stayed unmatched. The CDR3 spells CASSSSTGAEYEQYF. The CDR3 DNA follows: TGTGCCAGCAGCTCCTCCACAGGGGCAGAGTACGAGCAGTACTTC.

This clonotype was observed many times. The CDR3 coding sequence is TGTGCCAGCAGAGGGGGTAACTATGGCTACACCTTC. Translating it yields CASRGGNYGYTF. V is TRBV12-3 or TRBV12-4 and J is TRBJ1-2; TRBD1 is a possible D gene (6 bases). With 6 bases removed from V and 1 base from J, the gap between germline ends came to 6 bases. This CDR3 comprises 12 residues.

This clonotype has a count of ten or more. The chain combines TRBV20-1 with TRBJ1-1; 11 bases line up with TRBD1. J gave up 4 bases and V 2 bases, and 6 bases lay outside the gene matches. This CDR3 has 15 residues. Germline V lookup: CDR1 DFQATT, CDR2 SNEGSKA (reference sequence). In DNA, the CDR3 is TGCAGTGCTAGACCGGGACAGGGGGGAGCCACTGAAGCTTTCTTT. Encoded protein: CSARPGQGGATEAFF.